This T cell receptor beta chain was identified in a study of CD8+CD57+ T cells in acquired aplastic anemia. Study findings and constraints: Patient-derived CD8+CD57+ populations exhibited diminished diversity relative to total CD4+ and CD8+ pools. A set of around 30 CD8+ CDR3 sequences was shared between patients and controls, and these sequences appeared highly expressed in patients. Patients versus controls showed no significant CD8+ Simpson's diversity difference.

Note on this clonotype: Its antigen is undetermined.

Germline lookup yields CDR1 DFQATT and CDR2 SNEGSKA (reference sequence). V shed 5 bases and J shed 4 bases, with 18 bases lying between them. The length of the CDR3 is 14 residues. Patients who underwent sequencing had shown CD8+CD57+ cell expansion by flow cytometry. A severe acquired aplastic anemia diagnosis applied to all patients. Genomic DNA served as template for TCR beta VDJ and CDR3 profiling. TCRdb passed the reads through MiXCR, listing each CDR3 protein once. The sample holds approximately 21,000 distinct CDR3 sequences, approximately 37% seen once. Source material: CD8+CD57+ T cells sorted from PBMCs. As to subset: bead-enriched CD8+CD57+ effector memory T cells from SAA patients. The clonotype was recovered from a human donor with aplastic anemia. The V gene is TRBV20-1, the J gene TRBJ2-7; possibly TRBD1 or TRBD2 for D (5 bases each). The CDR3 DNA reads as TGCAGTGCTGCCCCGGGCCCGGGGCCGTACGAGCAGTACTTC. It encodes CSAAPGPGPYEQYF.